This entry is about one T cell receptor (beta chain). The sample comes from a study of blood T cell repertoires in COVID-19. Study overall: Some COVID-19 samples were acute and others convalescent; all came from the United States, Italy and Spain. PBMCs, B-cell-depleted T cells, or T cells were the source of the cDNA or gDNA that made up the material.

In the authors' methods: Reference gene primers were amplified, and this amplification served to estimate nucleated cell counts. Produced via immunoSEQ multiplex PCR; TCRdb's table is partial and in-frame only. From that table come the V and J calls and clone size; the DNA was used to work out D and trimming. The repertoire holds 70,000 or so clones, with around 77% as singletons. The germline CDR1 and CDR2 sequences are SGDLS and YYNGEE. CDR3 length: 14 residues. The V gene lost 1 base and the J gene lost 4 bases, with 11 bases spanning the gap. V gene TRBV9 combines with J gene TRBJ1-1; D not certain. This TCR came from a man aged 55 to 70 with acute or convalescent COVID-19. Sample: peripheral blood. CDR3 sequence (DNA): TGTGCCAGCAGCGTAATCCAGGAAGGCACTGAAGCTTTCTTT. This sequence encodes CASSVIQEGTEAFF.